The rows below give T cell receptor beta chains drawn from one sample of a study of CD8+CD57+ T cells in acquired aplastic anemia. MiXCR, applied by TCRdb to the reads, yields one record per CDR3 protein. The sample yields about 42,000 distinct CDR3 sequences, 55% to 80% seen once. Material: sorted CD4+, CD8+, or CD8+CD57+ T cells (not recorded which) from PBMCs. These receptors all stem from a human donor in good health, serving as a control. The CDR3 runs from the conserved cysteine through the conserved F or W. A D gene is named only where the DNA matches it firmly. Clone size is stated in some rows and not others, as once, few, many or a class when expanded.

clone size: .
D gene: .
J gene: TRBJ1-1
V gene: TRBV19
CDR3 protein: CASSMKVSEAFF
CDR3 DNA: TGTGCCAGTAGTATGAAGGTCTCTGAAGCTTTCTTT

clone size: medium-sized
D gene: .
J gene: TRBJ2-7
V gene: TRBV19
CDR3 protein: CASSWTDRTDYEQYF
CDR3 DNA: TGTGCCAGTAGTTGGACGGACAGAACCGACTACGAGCAGTACTTC

clone size: .
D gene: .
J gene: TRBJ2-1
V gene: TRBV10-3
CDR3 protein: CAISPGSSNEQFF
CDR3 DNA: TGTGCCATCAGCCCCGGGAGTTCGAATGAGCAGTTCTTC

clone size: .
D gene: .
J gene: TRBJ1-2
V gene: TRBV9
CDR3 protein: CASSVGTAGYTF
CDR3 DNA: TGTGCCAGCAGCGTCGGGACTGCTGGCTACACCTTC

clone size: .
D gene: .
J gene: TRBJ2-3
V gene: TRBV24-1
CDR3 protein: CATLEWPDTQYF
CDR3 DNA: TGTGCCACCCTGGAGTGGCCAGATACGCAGTATTTT

clone size: .
D gene: .
J gene: TRBJ2-7
V gene: TRBV5-1
CDR3 protein: CASSPPWAGENEQYF
CDR3 DNA: TGCGCCAGCAGCCCCCCTTGGGCAGGGGAAAACGAGCAATACTTC

clone size: .
D gene: .
J gene: TRBJ2-7
V gene: TRBV9
CDR3 protein: CASSLVGDQGTEQYF
CDR3 DNA: TGTGCCAGCAGCTTGGTGGGGGACCAAGGAACCGAGCAGTACTTC

clone size: many
D gene: .
J gene: TRBJ2-3
V gene: TRBV27
CDR3 protein: CASSSRGLSGTDTQYF
CDR3 DNA: TGTGCCAGCAGTTCCCGGGGTCTATCTGGCACAGATACGCAGTATTTT

clone size: .
D gene: .
J gene: TRBJ2-5
V gene: TRBV25-1
CDR3 protein: CASSTHSGVETQYF
CDR3 DNA: TGTGCCAGCAGTACCCATAGCGGTGTTGAGACCCAGTACTTC

clone size: .
D gene: TRBD1
J gene: TRBJ2-7
V gene: TRBV24-1
CDR3 protein: CATSDLGGDRENEQYF
CDR3 DNA: TGTGCCACCAGTGACTTGGGGGGGGACAGGGAAAACGAGCAGTACTTC

clone size: .
D gene: .
J gene: TRBJ2-3
V gene: TRBV19
CDR3 protein: CASSTPGLTDTQYF
CDR3 DNA: TGTGCCAGTAGTACACCAGGACTCACAGATACGCAGTATTTT

clone size: .
D gene: .
J gene: TRBJ1-5
V gene: TRBV2
CDR3 protein: CASSADGSNQPQHF
CDR3 DNA: TGTGCCAGCAGTGCGGACGGTAGCAATCAGCCCCAGCATTTT

clone size: many
D gene: .
J gene: TRBJ1-6
V gene: TRBV6-2/TRBV6-3
CDR3 protein: CASSYTGAGSPLHF
CDR3 DNA: TGTGCCAGCAGTTACACGGGGGCTGGGTCACCCCTCCACTTT

clone size: .
D gene: .
J gene: TRBJ1-5
V gene: TRBV19
CDR3 protein: CASSLTVSNQPQHF
CDR3 DNA: TGTGCCAGTAGTTTAACAGTTAGCAATCAGCCCCAGCATTTT

clone size: .
D gene: TRBD2
J gene: TRBJ2-7
V gene: TRBV7-6
CDR3 protein: CASSLAVTSINEQYF
CDR3 DNA: TGTGCCAGCAGCTTAGCGGTGACTAGCATCAACGAGCAGTACTTC

clone size: .
D gene: TRBD1
J gene: TRBJ2-7
V gene: TRBV19
CDR3 protein: CASSMGQGFYEQYF
CDR3 DNA: TGTGCCAGTAGTATGGGACAGGGATTCTACGAGCAGTACTTC

clone size: .
D gene: TRBD1
J gene: TRBJ2-7
V gene: TRBV7-8
CDR3 protein: CASSVHRVGGSEQYF
CDR3 DNA: TGTGCCAGCAGCGTCCACAGGGTAGGGGGCTCCGAGCAGTACTTC

clone size: .
D gene: .
J gene: TRBJ1-1
V gene: TRBV7-2
CDR3 protein: CASSFTSVEAFF
CDR3 DNA: TGTGCCAGCAGCTTTACTAGCGTCGAAGCTTTCTTT